The TCR beta chain described here comes from a study of control samples from healthy donors and cancer patients. This clone was seen only a few times. The data were produced by immunoSEQ multiplex PCR, yet TCRdb's version contains in-frame clones alone and is incomplete. The repertoire holds around 76,000 clones, with approximately 88% as singletons. The CDR3 sequence is 15 residues long. Trimming stripped 5 bases from V and 0 bases from J, with 13 bases between. CDR1 is LNHDA, CDR2 SQIVND, per germline (reference sequence). Sequencing was carried out using PBMCs. The TCR sequence derives from a woman aged 50 to 60 with colorectal cancer. J is TRBJ1-1 and V is TRBV19, with D possibly being TRBD1 (5 bases). The CDR3 spells CASSPRQGMNTEAFF. The CDR3 DNA sequence: TGTGCCAGTAGTCCACGGCAGGGAATGAACACTGAAGCTTTCTTT. The whole variable domain, filled in from reference TRBV19 and TRBJ1-1, reads DGGITQSPKYLFRKEGQNVTLSCEQNLNHDAMYWYRQDPGQGLRLIYYSQIVNDFQKGDIAEGYSVSREKKESFPLTVTSAQKNPTAFYLCASSPRQGMNTEAFFGQGTRLTVV.